The T cell receptor (beta chain) under discussion was sequenced for a study of blood T cell repertoires in COVID-19. In the study overall: Spain, Italy and the United States supplied samples that represented acute and convalescent COVID-19. The cDNA or gDNA used as material had been derived from T cells, B-cell-depleted T cells, or PBMCs.

Per the original data handling: Reference gene primer amplification yielded estimated nucleated cell counts. This table comes from immunoSEQ multiplex PCR, and its TCRdb copy is limited to in-frame clones, with some not included. V, J and clone size reflect that table, while D and trimming were determined from the DNA. The sample yields 130,000 to 150,000 clones, approximately 80% seen once. Germline V lookup: CDR1 SGHVS, CDR2 FNYEAQ. V was clipped by 5 bases and J by 3 bases, with 8 bases between them. The CDR3 loop spans 13 amino acids. This receptor was obtained from a woman in her 50s with acute or convalescent COVID-19. Sequencing was performed on peripheral blood. The chain uses TRBV7-6 and TRBJ1-5; D gene unclear. Written as DNA, the CDR3 is TGTGCCAGCAGCCCAGAACCCAATCAGCCCCAGCATTTT. Protein: CASSPEPNQPQHF.